The 18 T cell receptor beta chains below come from one sample, sequenced in a study of graft-versus-host responses after intestinal transplantation. No antigen has been identified for these receptors. The repertoire was sequenced with immunoSEQ multiplex PCR; TCRdb's copy has only in-frame clones and lacks some. Here the sample spans under 90,000 clones, about 91% being singletons. Sequenced material: unstimulated CD4+ T cells sorted from spleen or lymph node cells, taken before transplant. Receptors were obtained from a human donor who was the organ donor for an intestinal transplant.

The chain recombines TRBV28 with TRBJ2-3; 7 positions agree with TRBD1. The CDR3 spans 13 residues. J lost 5 bases, V lost 8 bases, and 7 bases had no gene match. Germline V gives CDR1 MDHEN, CDR2 SYDVKM. The CDR3 loop reads CASRQQGKDTQYF. The CDR3 nucleotides are TGTGCCAGCCGACAACAGGGGAAAGATACGCAGTATTTT.

The genes are TRBV6-6 and TRBJ1-2, with D possibly matching TRBD1 (6 bases). The CDR3 loop spans 13 amino acids. In germline, CDR1 is MNHNY, CDR2 SVGAGI (reference sequence). V was trimmed by 7 bases and J by 4 bases, leaving 13 bases between them. CDR3 loop: CASTLGHAYGYTF. CDR3 sequence (DNA): TGTGCCAGCACTCTGGGACACGCCTATGGCTACACCTTC.

The chain couples TRBV19 to TRBJ1-2; the D gene is possibly TRBD1 (6 bases). Germline CDR1 LNHDA, CDR2 SQIVND (reference sequence). V shed 1 base and J shed 6 bases, with 12 bases lying between them. The CDR3 sequence is 14 residues long. The CDR3: CASSIAAGVDGYTF. CDR3 DNA: TGTGCCAGTAGTATAGCGGCAGGGGTCGATGGCTACACCTTC.

This chain links TRBV6-4 with TRBJ2-3; 9 nucleotides line up with TRBD2. V lost 6 bases, J lost 0 bases, and 1 base stayed unmatched. The germline gives CDR1 MRHNA, CDR2 SNTAGT. The CDR3 has 14 residues. CDR3 coding DNA: TGTGCCAGCAGCGCGGGGGGGAGCACAGATACGCAGTATTTT. Translating gives CASSAGGSTDTQYF.

This clone turned up a few times. CDR3 residues: CASSSARMSYEQYF. The CDR3 coding sequence is TGTGCCAGTAGTTCAGCGCGAATGAGCTACGAGCAGTACTTC. The chain links TRBV19 to TRBJ2-7; no definite D call. This CDR3 comprises 14 residues. V was shortened by 5 bases and J by 3 bases, with 14 bases between the two germline ends. Germline V gives CDR1 LNHDA, CDR2 SQIVND (reference sequence).

The chain joins TRBV6-5 to TRBJ1-6; 9 positions match TRBD1. Germline CDR1 reads MNHEY; CDR2 reads SVGAGI. This CDR3 has 16 residues. Trimming cost V 1 base and J 7 bases; bases outside gene matches: 5. The CDR3 loop reads CASSYLGTGSNSPLHF. For the CDR3, the DNA is TGTGCCAGCAGTTACTTGGGGACAGGGAGCAATTCACCCCTCCACTTT.

The chain has TRBV11-3 and TRBJ2-3; D gene unclear. CDR1 is SGHNT, CDR2 YENEEA, per germline. The CDR3 loop spans 12 amino acids. Trimming took off 2 bases at V and 6 bases at J, with 6 bases between the two ends. The CDR3 protein is CASSLNSDTQYF. The CDR3 coding sequence is TGTGCCAGCAGCTTAAATTCGGATACGCAGTATTTT. Looking up the rest from reference TRBV11-3 and TRBJ2-3 gives the full variable domain: EAGVVQSPRYKIIEKKQPVAFWCNPISGHNTLYWYLQNLGQGPELLIRYENEEAVDDSQLPKDRFSAERLKGVDSTLKIQPAELGDSAVYLCASSLNSDTQYFGPGTRLTVL.

This chain's CDR3 is CAWSLIQGMPWGYTF. CDR3 sequence (DNA): TGTGCCTGGAGCCTCATACAGGGAATGCCCTGGGGCTACACCTTC. The V gene is TRBV30, the J gene TRBJ1-2, with D maybe TRBD1 (6 bases). Looked up from germline, CDR1 is GTSNPN and CDR2 is SVGIG (reference sequence). This CDR3 contains 15 residues. The V gene lost 3 bases and the J gene lost 8 bases, with 22 bases spanning the gap. The variable domain in full, completed from reference TRBV30 and TRBJ1-2, reads SQTIHQWPATLVQPVGSPLSLECTVEGTSNPNLYWYRQAAGRGLQLLFYSVGIGQISSEVPQNLSASRPQDRQFILSSKKLLLSDSGFYLCAWSLIQGMPWGYTFGSGTRLTVV.

The rearrangement joins TRBV6-1 to TRBJ2-1; D gene uncertain. Per the germline V gene, CDR1 is MNHNS and CDR2 is SASEGT. This CDR3 region has 13 residues. The V gene lost 2 bases and the J gene lost 10 bases, with 12 bases spanning the gap. CDR3 in DNA: TGTGCCAGCAGTGAACTAGACCGATCCGAGCAGTTCTTC. Its translation is CASSELDRSEQFF.

With regard to this clone: In the same sample, other DNA sequences code for this CDR3. The V and J genes are TRBV29-1 and TRBJ1-2; TRBD1 matches 11 bases. The CDR3 runs to 11 residues. Germline CDR1 SQVTM, CDR2 ANQGSEA. J lost 8 bases, V lost 4 bases, and 0 bases had no gene match. The CDR3 spells CSVGTGGGYTF. CDR3 nucleotides: TGCAGCGTTGGGACAGGGGGCGGCTACACCTTC.

V gene TRBV27 combines with J gene TRBJ2-3, with D tentatively TRBD1 (5 bases). The CDR3 spans 14 residues. The V gene lost 3 bases and the J gene lost 7 bases, with 14 bases spanning the gap. The germline CDR1 and CDR2 sequences are MNHEY and SMNVEV (reference sequence). CDR3 protein: CASSFGQGRNTQYF. The CDR3 DNA reads as TGTGCCAGCAGTTTTGGGCAGGGAAGAAATACGCAGTATTTT.

CDR3: CASSAGQTYEQYF. The CDR3 bases are TGTGCCAGCAGCGCGGGACAAACCTACGAGCAGTACTTC. This chain links TRBV9 with TRBJ2-5; a weak D match, TRBD1 (6 bases). The DNA matches TRBJ2-7 better at its end, which makes the J call doubtful. The CDR3 loop spans 13 amino acids. CDR1 is SGDLS and CDR2 is YYNGEE in the germline V gene.

The chain couples TRBV5-1 to TRBJ1-4; D unresolved. This CDR3 region has 12 residues. V lost 0 bases, J lost 8 bases, and 5 bases lay in between. From germline, CDR1 is SGHRS and CDR2 YFSETQ. The CDR3 nucleotides read TGCGCCAGCAGCTTGGACCGGGAAAAACTGTTTTTT. It is translated as CASSLDREKLFF.

The chain joins TRBV5-1 to TRBJ2-1, with 8 nucleotides matching TRBD2. The CDR3 is 15 amino acids. V lost 2 bases, J lost 0 bases, and 1 base stayed unmatched. CDR1 is SGHRS and CDR2 is YFSETQ in the germline V gene. The CDR3 DNA reads as TGCGCCAGCAGCTTCCTAGCGGGCTCCTACAATGAGCAGTTCTTC. Encoded protein: CASSFLAGSYNEQFF.

The gene calls are TRBV29-1 and TRBJ1-1, with D perhaps TRBD1 (6 bases). Trimming shortened V by 0 bases and J by 10 bases, and 15 bases separated the two germline ends. The CDR3 runs 13 residues. The germline V gene has CDR1 SQVTM and CDR2 ANQGSEA. Written as DNA, the CDR3 is TGCAGCGTTGAAGATAACTTATTCAGGGGAGCTTTCTTT. It specifies CSVEDNLFRGAFF.

The chain recombines TRBV5-1 with TRBJ1-3; TRBD1 matches 7 bases. V dropped 0 bases and J dropped 4; count of bases not matched to a gene: 7. The length of the CDR3 is 16 residues. Germline CDR1 SGHRS, CDR2 YFSETQ. The CDR3 region has the DNA TGCGCCAGCAGCTTGGTGGGGACAGTTTACGGAAACACCATATATTTT. Amino acid sequence: CASSLVGTVYGNTIYF.

The CDR3 nucleotides read TGTGCCAGCTCCACAGGCGGGACGGCCTATGGCTACACCTTC. It is translated as CASSTGGTAYGYTF. The chain carries TRBV18 and TRBJ1-2; D is possibly TRBD1 (5 bases). Trimming removed 6 bases at V and 4 bases at J, with 15 bases between. CDR1 and CDR2 from the germline V gene are KGHSH and LQKENI. There are 14 residues in the CDR3.

J is TRBJ1-5 and V is TRBV27; tentatively, D is TRBD1 (6 bases). Germline assignment: CDR1 MNHEY and CDR2 SMNVEV (reference sequence). With 6 bases removed from V and 2 bases from J, the gap between germline ends came to 14 bases. This CDR3 has 15 amino acids. The CDR3 spells CASSGLGAGNQPQHF. Written as DNA, the CDR3 is TGTGCCAGCAGCGGGTTGGGGGCAGGCAATCAGCCCCAGCATTTT.